The TCR beta chain described here comes from a study of shared clonotypes between healthy human individuals (dated by TCRdb to the early 2020s). General notes on the study: A couple of women and a few men aged 18 to 49 years were included in the cohort. Between about 0.8 and 9 billion PBMCs per donor were obtained by leukapheresis. Different laboratories and diverse techniques were used to prepare libraries and sequence TCR repertoires, to increase sequencing depth and limit assay-specific biases. The study deeply sequenced blood TCR repertoires of five healthy adults to estimate repertoire size and the extent of clonotype sharing between individuals.

Donors were healthy HIV-negative adults with no recently reported acute infections or vaccinations. Every donor was a Caucasian adult residing in Nashville, Tennessee, USA. For unsorted samples, tens of millions of PBMCs were counted, and genomic DNA was extracted using the QIAamp DNA Blood Mini kit. After blood collection by leukapheresis, PBMCs were isolated using Ficoll-Histopaque density gradient centrifugation and then cryopreserved in the vapor phase of liquid nitrogen. CDR1 and CDR2 are drawn from the germline V gene: SGHRS, YFSETQ. Its CDR3 holds 14 amino acids, cysteine through phenylalanine. Only the CDR3 region is kept as DNA, spanning 42 bases read in frame from base 1. Clipping removes 4 bases from V and 4 bases from J, with 4 as the unmatched junction base count. On the study overall, not on this receptor specifically: Sampling was restricted to blood, and TCR repertoires in tissue are likely to differ from TCR repertoires in blood. Because the study included a small number of donors, the genetic and exposure-history diversity represented was limited. Pairwise subsampling indicated that sequencing depth was expected to affect the degree of clonotype sharing among donors.

There are a few counts of this clone. What antigen it recognizes has not been identified. Base quality data are lacking; no much larger clone is found one base away. Using the deep immunoSEQ assay, multiplex PCR amplified TCR CDR3 regions from genomic DNA. Extracted genomic DNA from each cell subset was distributed evenly across all wells of several immunoSEQ 96-well plates, and each plate was treated as a replicate. Each replicate PCR for unsorted PBMC received 300 to 350 ng genomic DNA, equal to about 30,000 T cell genomes. Ten immunoSEQ deep assay plates were used to sequence unsorted PBMC genomic DNA. Purified libraries were measured with a Qubit 3.0 fluorometer, size-checked on a Bioanalyzer 2100, and measured again with the KAPA Library Quantification kit. Every immunoSEQ 96-well plate was sequenced on a separate single-read 150-cycle Illumina NextSeq 550 flow cell. In the source study's methods: The immunoSEQ output contained only junctional sequences without quality scores, so filtering could not match that applied to full-length reads. To assign V/J genes and CDR3, sequences were annotated using PyIR, a Python wrapper for IgBLAST v1.9, with IMGT germline references. Any read was removed if the V/J assignment was weak (E-value above 1e-6), the CDR3 was missing, or the read contained stop codons, out-of-frame junctions, or ambiguous translated residues. V3J clonotypes were defined as sequences sharing the same inferred V gene, J gene, and CDR3 amino acid sequence. The percentage overlap between two repertoires was calculated by dividing the number of shared unique clonotypes by the size of the smaller repertoire. Three approaches were used to assess repertoire richness: RTK rarefaction, the Chao1 estimator, and Recon v2.1 estimates of unobserved clonotypes. Imported from immuneACCESS, the table was reduced by TCRdb to in-frame sequences with V and J called. These copies leave out some clones; in studies compared against another copy, an unresolved V gene accounts for under half, and the cause of the remainder is not known. V and J calls and clone size are copied from that table; D and trimming were computed from the DNA. The sample records about 480,000 clones, 60% to 80% of which are singletons. Around 13% of the sample goes to the ten largest clones.

This TCR derives from a woman between 40 and 55 years old in good health. Some clones in this sample may be carry-over from other donors' samples. The sequence links TRBV5-1 to TRBJ2-5; 10 nucleotides in the junction match TRBD1. The sequenced sample consisted of PBMCs. The sequence in DNA is TGCGCCAGCAGCGAACGACAGGGGGCAGAGACCCAGTACTTC. Its amino acids are CASSERQGAETQYF.